The entry below gives a single T cell receptor (beta chain) sequence along with its context. The antigen is not known. The sample is drawn from a study of cytomegalovirus exposure and HLA in healthy donors. Looking at the study overall: A subsequent analysis reported that the roughly 120 validation repertoires were produced on the same platform that had also been used for the roughly 710 first-cohort repertoires.

With 5 bases clipped from V and 5 bases from J, the junction kept 17 bases outside the gene matches. In germline, CDR1 is MDHEN, CDR2 SYDVKM. The CDR3 extends over 17 amino acids. Study-level findings and limits: TCR beta chains numbering under 200 were designated cytomegalovirus-associated. The finding came from a later analysis; first-cohort TCR clusters tended to co-occur in the 130 or so validation repertoires.

TCRdb's table, derived via immunoSEQ multiplex PCR, lists solely in-frame clones and lacks some. The repertoire holds 250,000 to 300,000 clones, with around 91% as singletons. This rearrangement joins TRBV28 to TRBJ2-7; 8 nucleotides line up with TRBD1. This clonotype was obtained from a woman under 30 in good health and CMV-seronegative. Source material: PBMCs. CDR3 sequence reads: CASSPTLRHGQGNEQYF. In nucleotides, the CDR3 is TGTGCCAGCAGTCCCACCCTAAGACACGGACAGGGCAACGAGCAGTACTTC.